This T cell receptor beta chain was found in a study of OX40 agonist ivuxolimab in advanced cancers. Study results and caveats: Researchers report that CD8+ T cells had, on average, more expanded clones than CD4+.

CDR1 is SEHNR and CDR2 is FQNEAQ in the germline V gene (reference sequence). This CDR3 spans 16 amino acids. V gave up 1 base and J gave up 8 bases, with 20 bases separating them. The assay was immunoSEQ multiplex PCR, and TCRdb's table has in-frame clones only and misses some. The profile shows some 66,000 clones, around 80% of them singletons. Of note for this clone: No antigen is known for it.

Sequencing was performed on CD4+ or CD8+ T cells sorted from blood, taken in a trial of the OX40 agonist ivuxolimab. V is TRBV7-9 and J is TRBJ1-2, with D perhaps TRBD1 (5 bases). This TCR was sampled from an adult with an advanced solid tumor such as melanoma, head and neck, liver or kidney cancer. DNA of the CDR3: TGTGCCAGCAGCTTAGATGGGTCGGGACGACTCGGAGGCTACACCTTC. It specifies CASSLDGSGRLGGYTF. The entire variable domain, with the rest obtained from reference TRBV7-9 and TRBJ1-2, is as follows: DTGVSQNPRHKITKRGQNVTFRCDPISEHNRLYWYRQTLGQGPEFLTYFQNEAQLEKSRLLSDRFSAERPKGSFSTLEIQRTEQGDSAMYLCASSLDGSGRLGGYTFGSGTRLTVV.